This T cell receptor beta chain was captured in a study of read filtering for tumor transcriptome and immune sequencing. Background on the study: After DNase treatment, RNA was made into whole-transcriptome libraries. The study's findings and limits: The sorted CD138-negative fraction was a mixed bone marrow immune population, not purified T cells. IR-seq and RNA-seq agreed better without single-read clonotypes. Even smaller IR-seq throughput identified most shared clonotypes.

This clonotype was counted ten times or more. Its matching antigen is unknown. This library used approximately 390 ng RNA and molecular barcoded adaptors spanning alpha/delta and beta/gamma chains. TCRdb itself ran the reads through MiXCR, one entry per CDR3 protein. The table records approximately 62,000 distinct CDR3 sequences, roughly 19% of them present only once. Germline V gene lookup returns CDR1 LGHNA and CDR2 YNFKEQ. CDR3 size: 16 residues. Germline trimming cut 0 bases from V and 4 bases from J; bases unmatched to any gene: 7. The rearrangement joins TRBV4-2 to TRBJ2-3; 7 nucleotides match TRBD1. Sequencing used a population of CD138-negative cells sorted from bone marrow. The source of this sequence is a donor over 35 with multiple myeloma. The CDR3 nucleotides are TGTGCCAGCAGCCAAGATTGGATAGGGGGCGCAGATACGCAGTATTTT. Translating it yields CASSQDWIGGADTQYF.